This T cell receptor beta chain was retrieved from a study of blood T cell repertoires in COVID-19. The data were produced by immunoSEQ multiplex PCR, yet TCRdb's version contains in-frame clones alone and is incomplete. The sample lists about 260,000 clones; 88% were seen once. Germline CDR1 reads SQVTM; CDR2 reads ANQGSEA. There are 14 residues in the CDR3. Losses at the gene ends were 6 bases for V and 5 bases for J; bases not matched to a gene: 8. This sequence was found in a human donor in a cohort sampled during active COVID-19. Sequenced sample: peripheral blood. The chain joins TRBV29-1 to TRBJ2-2; 8 bases fit TRBD2. CDR3 loop: CSVEGTSRTGELFF. The CDR3 coding sequence is TGCAGCGTGGAGGGGACTAGTCGAACCGGGGAGCTGTTTTTT.